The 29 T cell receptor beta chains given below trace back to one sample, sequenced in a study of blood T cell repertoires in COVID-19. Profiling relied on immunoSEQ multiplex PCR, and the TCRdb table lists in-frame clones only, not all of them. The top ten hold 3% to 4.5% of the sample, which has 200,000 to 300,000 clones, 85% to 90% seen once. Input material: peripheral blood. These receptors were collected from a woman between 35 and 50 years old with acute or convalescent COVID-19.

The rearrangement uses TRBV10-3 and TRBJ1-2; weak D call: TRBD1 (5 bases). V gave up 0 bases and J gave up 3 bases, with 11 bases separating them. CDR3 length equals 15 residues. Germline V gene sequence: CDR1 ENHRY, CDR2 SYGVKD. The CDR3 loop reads CAISESGGEDYGYTF. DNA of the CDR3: TGTGCCATCAGTGAGTCTGGAGGGGAGGACTATGGCTACACCTTC.

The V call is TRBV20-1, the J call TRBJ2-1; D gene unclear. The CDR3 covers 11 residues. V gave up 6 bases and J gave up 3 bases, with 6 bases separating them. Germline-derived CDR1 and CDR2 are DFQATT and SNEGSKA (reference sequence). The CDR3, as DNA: TGCAGTGCGCCAGACTACAATGAGCAGTTCTTC. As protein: CSAPDYNEQFF.

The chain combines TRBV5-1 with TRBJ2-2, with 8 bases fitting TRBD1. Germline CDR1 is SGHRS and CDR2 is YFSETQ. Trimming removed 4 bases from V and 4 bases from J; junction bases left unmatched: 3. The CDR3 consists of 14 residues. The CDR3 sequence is CASSADRATGELFF. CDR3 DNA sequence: TGCGCCAGCAGCGCGGACAGGGCCACCGGGGAGCTGTTTTTT.

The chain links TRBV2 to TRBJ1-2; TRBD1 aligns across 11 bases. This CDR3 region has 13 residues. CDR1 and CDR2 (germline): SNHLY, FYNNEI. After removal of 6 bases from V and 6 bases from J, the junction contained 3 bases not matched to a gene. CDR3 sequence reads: CASRGTGGHGYTF. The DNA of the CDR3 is TGTGCCAGCAGAGGGACAGGGGGGCATGGCTACACCTTC. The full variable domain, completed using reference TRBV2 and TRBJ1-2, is EPEVTQTPSHQVTQMGQEVILRCVPISNHLYFYWYRQILGQKVEFLVSFYNNEISEKSEIFDDQFSVERPDGSNFTLKIRSTKLEDSAMYFCASRGTGGHGYTFGSGTRLTVV.

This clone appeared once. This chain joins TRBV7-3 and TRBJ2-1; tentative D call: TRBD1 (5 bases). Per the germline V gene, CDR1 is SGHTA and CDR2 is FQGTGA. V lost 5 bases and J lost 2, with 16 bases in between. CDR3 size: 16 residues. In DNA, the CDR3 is TGTGCCAGCAGCCCCCAGGGATTGATTACCTACAATGAGCAGTTCTTC. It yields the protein CASSPQGLITYNEQFF. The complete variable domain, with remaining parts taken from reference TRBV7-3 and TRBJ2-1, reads GAGVSQTPSNKVTEKGKYVELRCDPISGHTALYWYRQSLGQGPEFLIYFQGTGAADDSGLPNDRFFAVRPEGSVSTLKIQRTERGDSAVYLCASSPQGLITYNEQFFGPGTRLTVL.

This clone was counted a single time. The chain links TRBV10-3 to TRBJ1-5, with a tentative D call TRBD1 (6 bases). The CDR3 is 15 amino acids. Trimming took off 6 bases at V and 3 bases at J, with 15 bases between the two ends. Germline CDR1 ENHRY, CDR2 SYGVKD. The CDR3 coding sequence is TGTGCCATCAGAAAGGACAGATCGGTCAATCAGCCCCAGCATTTT. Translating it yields CAIRKDRSVNQPQHF.

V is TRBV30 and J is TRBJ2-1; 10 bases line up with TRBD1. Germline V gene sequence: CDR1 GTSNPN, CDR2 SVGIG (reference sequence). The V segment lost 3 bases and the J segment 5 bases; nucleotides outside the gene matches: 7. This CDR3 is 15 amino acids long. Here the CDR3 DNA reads TGTGCCTGGAGGCCCGGGACAGGGGCGAACAATGAGCAGTTCTTC. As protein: CAWRPGTGANNEQFF.

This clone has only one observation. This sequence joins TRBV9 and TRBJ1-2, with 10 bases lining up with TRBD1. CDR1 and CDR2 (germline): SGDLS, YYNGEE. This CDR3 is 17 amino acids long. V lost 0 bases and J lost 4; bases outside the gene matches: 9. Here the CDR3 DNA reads TGTGCCAGCAGCGTAGGTGGGACAGGGGATTTTGTCTATGGCTACACCTTC. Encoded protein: CASSVGGTGDFVYGYTF.

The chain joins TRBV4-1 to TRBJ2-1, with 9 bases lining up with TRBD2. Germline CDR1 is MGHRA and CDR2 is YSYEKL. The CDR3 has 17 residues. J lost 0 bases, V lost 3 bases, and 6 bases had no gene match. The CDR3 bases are TGCGCCAGCAGCCAGATTAGCGGGGGTTTCTCCTACAATGAGCAGTTCTTC. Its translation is CASSQISGGFSYNEQFF.

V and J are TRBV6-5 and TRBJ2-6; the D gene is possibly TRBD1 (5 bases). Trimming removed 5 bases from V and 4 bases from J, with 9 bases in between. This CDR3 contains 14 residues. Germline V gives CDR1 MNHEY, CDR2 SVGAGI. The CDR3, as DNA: TGTGCCAGCAGTCAGGGCACGGGGGCCAACGTCCTGACTTTC. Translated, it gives CASSQGTGANVLTF.

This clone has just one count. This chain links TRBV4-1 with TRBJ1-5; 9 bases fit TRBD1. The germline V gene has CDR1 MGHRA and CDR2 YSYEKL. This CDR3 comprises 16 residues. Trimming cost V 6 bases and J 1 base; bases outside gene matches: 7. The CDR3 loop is CASRSGTGKSNQPQHF. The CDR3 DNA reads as TGCGCCAGCAGGTCCGGGACAGGGAAGAGCAATCAGCCCCAGCATTTT.

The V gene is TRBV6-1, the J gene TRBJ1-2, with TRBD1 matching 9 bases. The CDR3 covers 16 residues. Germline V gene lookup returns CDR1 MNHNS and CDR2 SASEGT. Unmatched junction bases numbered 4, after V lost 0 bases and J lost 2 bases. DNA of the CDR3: TGTGCCAGCAGTGAAGCTGGACAGGGGCCCAACTATGGCTACACCTTC. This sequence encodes CASSEAGQGPNYGYTF.

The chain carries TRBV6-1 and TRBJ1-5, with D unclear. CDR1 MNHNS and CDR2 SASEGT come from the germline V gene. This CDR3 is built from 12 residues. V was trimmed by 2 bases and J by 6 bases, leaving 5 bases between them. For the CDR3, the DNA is TGTGCCAGCAGTGAAATGAGTCAGCCCCAGCATTTT. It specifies CASSEMSQPQHF.

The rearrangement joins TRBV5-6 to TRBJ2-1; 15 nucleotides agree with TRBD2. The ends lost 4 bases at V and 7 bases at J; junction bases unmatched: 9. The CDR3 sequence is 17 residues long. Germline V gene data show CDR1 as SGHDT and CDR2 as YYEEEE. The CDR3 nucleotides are TGTGCCAGCAGCCTGAGGACTAGCGGGGGGGAAAGGAATGAGCAGTTCTTC. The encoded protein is CASSLRTSGGERNEQFF.

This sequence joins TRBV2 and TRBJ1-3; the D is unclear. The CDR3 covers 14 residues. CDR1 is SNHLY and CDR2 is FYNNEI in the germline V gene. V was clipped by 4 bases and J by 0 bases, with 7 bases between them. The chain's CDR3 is CASSVASSGNTIYF. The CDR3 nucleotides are TGTGCCAGCAGTGTTGCGAGCTCTGGAAACACCATATATTTT.

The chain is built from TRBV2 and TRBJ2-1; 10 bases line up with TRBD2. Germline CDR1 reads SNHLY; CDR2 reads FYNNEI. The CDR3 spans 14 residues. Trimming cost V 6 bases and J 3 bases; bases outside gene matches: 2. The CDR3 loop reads CASRAGGLYNEQFF. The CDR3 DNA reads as TGTGCCAGCAGAGCGGGGGGGCTCTACAATGAGCAGTTCTTC.

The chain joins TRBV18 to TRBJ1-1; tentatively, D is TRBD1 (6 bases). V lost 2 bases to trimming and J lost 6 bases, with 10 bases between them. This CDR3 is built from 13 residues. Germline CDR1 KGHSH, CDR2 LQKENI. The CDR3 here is CASSPFEGAEAFF. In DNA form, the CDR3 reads TGTGCCAGCTCACCATTTGAGGGGGCTGAAGCTTTCTTT.

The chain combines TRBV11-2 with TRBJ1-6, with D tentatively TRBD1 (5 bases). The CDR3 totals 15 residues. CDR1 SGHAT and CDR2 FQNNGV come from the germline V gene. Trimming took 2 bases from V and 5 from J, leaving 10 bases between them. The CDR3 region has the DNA TGTGCCAGCAGCTTAAGACAGATCGATAATTCACCCCTCCACTTT. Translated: CASSLRQIDNSPLHF.

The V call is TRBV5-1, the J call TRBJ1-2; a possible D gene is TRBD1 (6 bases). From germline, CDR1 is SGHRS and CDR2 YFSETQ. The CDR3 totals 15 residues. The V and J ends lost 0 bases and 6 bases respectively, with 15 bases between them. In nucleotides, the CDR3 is TGCGCCAGCAGCTTGGGTGGGGGCTTCCGCGATGGCTACACCTTC. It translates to CASSLGGGFRDGYTF.

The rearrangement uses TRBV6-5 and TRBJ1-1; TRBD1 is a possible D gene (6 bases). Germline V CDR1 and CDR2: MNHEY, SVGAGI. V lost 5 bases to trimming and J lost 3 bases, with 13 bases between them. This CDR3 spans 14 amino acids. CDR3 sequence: CASSRESGDTEAFF. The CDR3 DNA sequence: TGTGCCAGCAGTAGAGAGTCAGGGGACACTGAAGCTTTCTTT.

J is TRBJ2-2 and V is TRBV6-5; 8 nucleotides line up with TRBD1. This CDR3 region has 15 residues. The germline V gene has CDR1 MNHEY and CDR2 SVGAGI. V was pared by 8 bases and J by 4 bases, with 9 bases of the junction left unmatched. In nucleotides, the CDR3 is TGTGCCAGCTCCCCTTCCACAGGGGGCACCGGGGAGCTGTTTTTT. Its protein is CASSPSTGGTGELFF.

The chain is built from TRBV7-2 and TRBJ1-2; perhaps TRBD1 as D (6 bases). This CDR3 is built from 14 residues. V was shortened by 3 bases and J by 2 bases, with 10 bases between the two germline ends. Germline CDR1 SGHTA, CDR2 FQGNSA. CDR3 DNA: TGTGCCAGCAGCTTGCCCACAGGGAACTATGGCTACACCTTC. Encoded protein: CASSLPTGNYGYTF.

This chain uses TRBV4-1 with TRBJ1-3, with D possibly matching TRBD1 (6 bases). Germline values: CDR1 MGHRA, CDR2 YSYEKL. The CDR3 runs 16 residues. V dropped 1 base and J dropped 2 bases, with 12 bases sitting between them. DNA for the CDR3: TGCGCCAGCAGCCAAGGCTTAAGGACAGCTGGAAACACCATATATTTT. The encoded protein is CASSQGLRTAGNTIYF.

The CDR3 here is CAWSGAGGRVTDTQYF. Written as DNA, the CDR3 is TGTGCCTGGAGTGGAGCGGGGGGGCGGGTCACAGATACGCAGTATTTT. V gene TRBV30 combines with J gene TRBJ2-3; 10 positions match TRBD2. Germline V CDR1 and CDR2: GTSNPN, SVGIG (reference sequence). This CDR3 region has 16 residues. The V and J ends lost 1 base and 2 bases, in that order; junction bases with no gene match: 6.

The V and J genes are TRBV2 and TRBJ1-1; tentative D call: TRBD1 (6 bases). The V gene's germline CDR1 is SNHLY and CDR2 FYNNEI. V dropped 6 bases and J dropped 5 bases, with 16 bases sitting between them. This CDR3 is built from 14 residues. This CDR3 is CASRELGGRTEAFF. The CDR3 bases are TGTGCCAGCAGGGAGCTGGGGGGGCGAACTGAAGCTTTCTTT.

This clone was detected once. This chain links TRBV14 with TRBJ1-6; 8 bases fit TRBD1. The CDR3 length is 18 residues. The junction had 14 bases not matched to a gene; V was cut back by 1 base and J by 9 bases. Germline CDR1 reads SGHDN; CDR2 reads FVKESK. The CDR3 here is CASSQAFDRGRWGSPLHF. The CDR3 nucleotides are TGTGCCAGCAGCCAAGCCTTTGACAGGGGCCGCTGGGGTTCACCCCTCCACTTT. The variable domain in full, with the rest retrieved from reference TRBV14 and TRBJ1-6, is EAGVTQFPSHSVIEKGQTVTLRCDPISGHDNLYWYRRVMGKEIKFLLHFVKESKQDESGMPNNRFLAERTGGTYSTLKVQPAELEDSGVYFCASSQAFDRGRWGSPLHFGNGTRLTVT.

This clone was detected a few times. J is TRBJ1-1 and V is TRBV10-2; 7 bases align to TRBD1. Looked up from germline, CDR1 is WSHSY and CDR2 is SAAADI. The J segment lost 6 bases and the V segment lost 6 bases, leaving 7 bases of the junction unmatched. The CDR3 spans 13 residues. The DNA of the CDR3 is TGCGCCAGCAGCTTTACCGGGACAGCTGAAGCTTTCTTT. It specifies CASSFTGTAEAFF.

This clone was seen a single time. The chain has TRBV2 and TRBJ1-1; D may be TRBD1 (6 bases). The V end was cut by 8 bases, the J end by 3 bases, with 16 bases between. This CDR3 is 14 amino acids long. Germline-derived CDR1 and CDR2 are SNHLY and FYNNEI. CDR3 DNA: TGTGCCAGCCGACAGGAACCAGGATACACTGAAGCTTTCTTT. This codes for CASRQEPGYTEAFF.

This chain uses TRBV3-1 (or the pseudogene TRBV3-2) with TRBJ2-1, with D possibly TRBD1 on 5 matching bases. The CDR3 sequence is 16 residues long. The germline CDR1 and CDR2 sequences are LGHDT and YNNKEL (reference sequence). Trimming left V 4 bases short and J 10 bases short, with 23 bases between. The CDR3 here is CASSRPTSRQSKEQFF. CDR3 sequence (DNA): TGTGCCAGCAGCCGGCCTACCTCAAGACAGAGCAAGGAGCAGTTCTTC.